A selection of T cell receptor beta chains follows, all from one sample in a study of shared clonotypes between healthy human individuals. The assay was immunoSEQ multiplex PCR, and TCRdb's table has in-frame clones only and misses some. The sample includes roughly 1 million clones, 75% to 85% seen only once; the top ten take 0.5% to 0.6%. The sample consisted of memory CD4+ T cells from PBMCs. All receptors derive from a man in his late teens or twenties in good health. Some clones in this sample may be carry-over from other donors' samples. Both conserved end residues are part of each CDR3. Fields, in order: V gene, CDR3 length, D gene, J gene, clone size, CDR3 protein, CDR3 DNA. D genes are given only for firm matches. Where a row states a size, it is once, few, many or the class of an expanded clone; other rows omit it.

V: TRBV14
length: 16
D: TRBD2
J: TRBJ2-3
size: .
CDR3: CASSHWTSGMADTQYF
DNA: TGTGCCAGCAGCCACTGGACTAGCGGGATGGCAGATACGCAGTATTTT

V: TRBV30
length: 16
D: TRBD2
J: TRBJ2-3
size: .
CDR3: CAWATGLAGGKDTQYF
DNA: TGTGCCTGGGCTACCGGACTAGCGGGAGGCAAAGATACGCAGTATTTT

V: TRBV27
length: 15
D: TRBD1
J: TRBJ1-2
size: .
CDR3: CASSSGTGKDYGYTF
DNA: TGTGCCAGCAGTTCCGGGACAGGGAAGGACTATGGCTACACCTTC

V: TRBV18
length: 13
D: .
J: TRBJ2-1
size: .
CDR3: CASSPYRYNEQFF
DNA: TGTGCCAGCTCACCATATCGCTACAATGAGCAGTTCTTC

V: TRBV6-1
length: 15
D: TRBD2
J: TRBJ2-7
size: .
CDR3: CASSVSSGSSYEQYF
DNA: TGTGCCAGCAGTGTATCTAGCGGGAGCTCCTACGAGCAGTACTTC

V: TRBV15
length: 18
D: TRBD2
J: TRBJ2-5
size: .
CDR3: CATSRTHPGTSVGETQYF
DNA: TGTGCCACCAGCAGAACCCACCCCGGGACTAGCGTTGGAGAGACCCAGTACTTC

V: TRBV27
length: 16
D: .
J: TRBJ1-1
size: .
CDR3: CASSSSLGALNTEAFF
DNA: TGTGCCAGCAGTTCCAGTTTGGGGGCCTTAAACACTGAAGCTTTCTTT

V: TRBV6-5
length: 13
D: TRBD1
J: TRBJ1-1
size: .
CDR3: CASSQGQALRAFF
DNA: TGTGCCAGCAGTCAAGGACAGGCCCTCCGGGCTTTCTTT

V: TRBV10-3
length: 17
D: TRBD2
J: TRBJ2-2
size: .
CDR3: CAISSGLAGAGTGELFF
DNA: TGTGCCATCAGCTCGGGACTAGCGGGAGCAGGAACCGGGGAGCTGTTTTTT

V: TRBV7-9
length: 14
D: .
J: TRBJ1-2
size: .
CDR3: CAGAALGSNYGYTF
DNA: TGTGCTGGCGCTGCCCTGGGGTCAAACTATGGCTACACCTTC

V: TRBV28
length: 16
D: TRBD2
J: TRBJ2-7
size: .
CDR3: CASSFTSGRRGREQYF
DNA: TGTGCCAGCAGTTTTACTAGCGGGAGGAGGGGTCGAGAGCAGTACTTC

V: TRBV4-3
length: 19
D: TRBD2
J: TRBJ2-1
size: .
CDR3: CASSEPPGLAGGTSNEQFF
DNA: TGCGCCAGCAGCGAACCCCCGGGACTAGCGGGAGGCACCTCCAATGAGCAGTTCTTC

V: TRBV28
length: 14
D: .
J: TRBJ2-7
size: .
CDR3: CASSSSRLVYEQYF
DNA: TGTGCCAGCAGTTCCAGTCGACTAGTCTACGAGCAGTACTTC

V: TRBV29-1
length: 14
D: TRBD2
J: TRBJ2-1
size: .
CDR3: CSVHWASGRSEQFF
DNA: TGCAGCGTTCATTGGGCTAGCGGGAGGAGTGAGCAGTTCTTC

V: TRBV5-6
length: 13
D: TRBD1
J: TRBJ2-7
size: .
CDR3: CASSQRQGFGQYF
DNA: TGTGCCAGCAGCCAGCGACAGGGGTTCGGGCAGTACTTC

V: TRBV6-1
length: 15
D: TRBD1
J: TRBJ1-4
size: .
CDR3: CASRQGASANEKLFF
DNA: TGTGCCAGCAGACAGGGGGCTTCAGCTAATGAAAAACTGTTTTTT

V: TRBV9
length: 15
D: TRBD2
J: TRBJ2-1
size: .
CDR3: CASSVGTSGSNEQFF
DNA: TGTGCCAGCAGCGTCGGGACTAGCGGGAGTAATGAGCAGTTCTTC

V: TRBV10-3
length: 15
D: TRBD1
J: TRBJ1-5
size: .
CDR3: CAISGKGQGDQPQHF
DNA: TGTGCCATCAGTGGCAAGGGCCAGGGGGATCAGCCCCAGCATTTT

V: TRBV30
length: 15
D: .
J: TRBJ2-3
size: once
CDR3: CAWSGISGPTDTQYF
DNA: TGTGCCTGGAGTGGAATTAGCGGACCCACAGATACGCAGTATTTT

V: TRBV7-2
length: 13
D: .
J: TRBJ2-1
size: .
CDR3: CASSLPSRLEQFF
DNA: TGTGCCAGCAGCCTTCCTAGCCGGCTTGAGCAGTTCTTC

V: TRBV7-6
length: 13
D: .
J: TRBJ2-2
size: .
CDR3: CASSPINTGELFF
DNA: TGTGCCAGCAGCCCCATAAACACCGGGGAGCTGTTTTTT

V: TRBV7-2
length: 16
D: TRBD2
J: TRBJ2-7
size: .
CDR3: CASSLVGGGLIYEQYF
DNA: TGTGCCAGCAGCTTAGTTGGGGGAGGGCTCATCTACGAGCAGTACTTC

V: TRBV19
length: 14
D: TRBD1
J: TRBJ1-1
size: .
CDR3: CASSNRGRFAEAFF
DNA: TGTGCCAGTAGTAACAGGGGGCGCTTCGCTGAAGCTTTCTTT

V: TRBV2
length: 11
D: TRBD2
J: TRBJ2-1
size: .
CDR3: CASSAGTSTFF
DNA: TGTGCCAGCAGTGCCGGGACTAGCACGTTCTTC

V: TRBV7-2
length: 17
D: .
J: TRBJ2-3
size: few
CDR3: CASSLGSRAGGNGTQYF
DNA: TGTGCCAGCAGCTTAGGGTCTAGGGCAGGGGGGAACGGTACGCAGTATTTT

V: TRBV21-1
length: 13
D: .
J: TRBJ1-1
size: .
CDR3: CASASPTDTEAFF
DNA: TGTGCCAGCGCCAGCCCAACAGACACTGAAGCTTTCTTT

V: TRBV29-1
length: 13
D: .
J: TRBJ2-3
size: .
CDR3: CSVELSRADTQYF
DNA: TGCAGCGTTGAATTAAGCAGGGCAGATACGCAGTATTTT